This T cell receptor (beta chain) was obtained from a study of cytomegalovirus exposure and HLA in healthy donors. This PCR relied on a set of 60 Vbeta primers and 13 Jbeta primers. Produced via immunoSEQ multiplex PCR; TCRdb's table is partial and in-frame only. The sample has around 75,000 clones. The germline CDR1 and CDR2 sequences are SEHNR and FQNEAQ (reference sequence). The CDR3 contains 14 residues. Trimming cost V 4 bases and J 1 base, with 7 bases left between them. As for this clone: Antigen: not known.

Overall study findings and caveats: As a later analysis showed, a missense DCLRE1C variant was linked to trimming of TCR beta V- and J-genes. The records held CMV serostatus as the only immune exposure information.

The clonotype was recovered from a man aged 45 to 65 in good health and CMV-seropositive. The sequencing sample was made of PBMCs. V and J are TRBV7-9 and TRBJ2-2; tentatively, D is TRBD1 (5 bases). The DNA for the CDR3 is TGTGCCAGCAGCTGGGGCCAGAACACCGGGGAGCTGTTTTTT. This sequence encodes CASSWGQNTGELFF.